The source of this T cell receptor (beta chain) is a study of T-cell reconstitution after alpha-beta-depleted transplantation in children. This CDR3 region has 11 residues. Germline loops: CDR1 MDHEN, CDR2 SYDVKM. V was clipped by 4 bases and J by 7 bases, with 5 bases between them. It was with unique molecular identifiers that the TCRbeta library was prepared. TCRdb re-called the PCR reads with MiXCR, one entry per CDR3 protein. Of roughly 610,000 distinct CDR3 sequences detected, under 12% appear once; the ten largest clones hold roughly 3.9%. V usage is TRBV28 and J usage is TRBJ1-5; D call uncertain. The sequence derives from a human donor who donated a stem cell graft to a child with acute myeloid leukemia. The sample consisted of PBMCs from the stem cell graft donor, taken from the stem cell graft. The CDR3 DNA follows: TGTGCCAGCAGTTCAAAACAGCCCCAGCATTTT. The encoded protein is CASSSKQPQHF.